This TCR beta chain was sequenced for a study of T-cell reconstitution after alpha-beta-depleted transplantation in children. Study observations and caveats: Several hundred expanded graft clones reportedly gave rise to the alpha-beta T cells present about two months after transplant. From surviving recipient T cells and thymic progenitors came the high day-60 TCRbeta diversity observed in some patients. T-cell counts and diversity at one year post-transplant came mainly from newly produced T cells.

This clonotype was seen a handful of times. Its target is unknown. The V end was cut by 2 bases, the J end by 4 bases, with 12 bases between. In germline, CDR1 is SGHVS, CDR2 FQNEAQ. The CDR3 is made up of 15 amino acids. Using unique molecular identifiers, the investigators prepared the TCRbeta library. TCRdb itself ran the PCR reads through MiXCR, one entry per CDR3 protein. The sample yields roughly 420,000 distinct CDR3 sequences, around 15% seen once. The input for sequencing was PBMCs, mostly from graft donor cells, taken 360 days after TCRalphabeta/CD19-depleted stem cell transplant. This chain links TRBV7-8 with TRBJ2-1; possibly TRBD1 for D (5 bases). This clonotype originated in a boy less than two years old who had a stem cell transplant for Wiskott-Aldrich syndrome, so the T cells may come from the graft donor. CDR3 DNA sequence: TGTGCCAGCAGCTTATGGGGCCGGCCTTACAATGAGCAGTTCTTC. Protein product: CASSLWGRPYNEQFF.